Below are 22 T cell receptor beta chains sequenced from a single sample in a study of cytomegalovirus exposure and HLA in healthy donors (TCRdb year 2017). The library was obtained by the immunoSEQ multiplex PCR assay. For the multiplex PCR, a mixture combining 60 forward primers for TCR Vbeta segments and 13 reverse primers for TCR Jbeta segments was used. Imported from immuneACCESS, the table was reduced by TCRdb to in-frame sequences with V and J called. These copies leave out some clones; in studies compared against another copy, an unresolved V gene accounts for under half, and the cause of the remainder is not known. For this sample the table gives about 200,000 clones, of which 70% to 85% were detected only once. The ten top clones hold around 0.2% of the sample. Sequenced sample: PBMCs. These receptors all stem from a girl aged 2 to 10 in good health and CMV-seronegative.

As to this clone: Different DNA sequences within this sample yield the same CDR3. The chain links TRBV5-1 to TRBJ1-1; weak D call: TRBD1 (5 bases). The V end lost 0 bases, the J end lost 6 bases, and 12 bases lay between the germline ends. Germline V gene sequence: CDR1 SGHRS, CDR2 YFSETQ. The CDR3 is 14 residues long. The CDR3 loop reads CASSLESGKAEAFF. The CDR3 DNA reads TGCGCCAGCAGCTTGGAGTCAGGGAAGGCTGAAGCTTTCTTT.

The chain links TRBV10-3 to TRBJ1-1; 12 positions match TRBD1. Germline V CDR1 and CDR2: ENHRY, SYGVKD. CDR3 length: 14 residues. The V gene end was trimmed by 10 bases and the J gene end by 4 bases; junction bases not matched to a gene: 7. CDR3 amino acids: CATRDRGLVTEAFF. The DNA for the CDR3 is TGTGCCACGAGGGACAGGGGGCTAGTCACTGAAGCTTTCTTT.

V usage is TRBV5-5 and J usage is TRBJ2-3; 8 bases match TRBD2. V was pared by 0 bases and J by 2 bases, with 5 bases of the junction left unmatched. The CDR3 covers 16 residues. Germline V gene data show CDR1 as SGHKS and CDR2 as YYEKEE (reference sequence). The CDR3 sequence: CASSLDQRGFTDTQYF. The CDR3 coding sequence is TGTGCCAGCAGCTTGGACCAGCGGGGGTTCACAGATACGCAGTATTTT.

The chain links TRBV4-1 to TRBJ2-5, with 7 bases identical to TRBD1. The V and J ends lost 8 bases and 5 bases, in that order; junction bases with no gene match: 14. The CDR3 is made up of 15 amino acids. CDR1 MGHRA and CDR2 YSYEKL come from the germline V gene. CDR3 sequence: CASRVGQAPWETQYF. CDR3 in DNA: TGCGCCAGCCGAGTAGGACAGGCTCCTTGGGAGACCCAGTACTTC.

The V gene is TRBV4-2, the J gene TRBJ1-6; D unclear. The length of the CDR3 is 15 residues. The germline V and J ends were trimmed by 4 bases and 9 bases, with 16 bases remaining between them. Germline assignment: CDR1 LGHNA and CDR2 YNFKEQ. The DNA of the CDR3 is TGTGCCAGCAGCCCCCTCGGTTTGAGGGCTTCACCCCTCCACTTT. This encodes CASSPLGLRASPLHF.

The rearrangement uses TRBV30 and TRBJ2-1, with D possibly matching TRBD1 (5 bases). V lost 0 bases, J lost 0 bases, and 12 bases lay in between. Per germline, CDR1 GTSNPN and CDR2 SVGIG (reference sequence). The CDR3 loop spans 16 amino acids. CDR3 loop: CAWSVLQGSSYNEQFF. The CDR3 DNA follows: TGTGCCTGGAGTGTACTGCAGGGTAGCTCCTACAATGAGCAGTTCTTC.

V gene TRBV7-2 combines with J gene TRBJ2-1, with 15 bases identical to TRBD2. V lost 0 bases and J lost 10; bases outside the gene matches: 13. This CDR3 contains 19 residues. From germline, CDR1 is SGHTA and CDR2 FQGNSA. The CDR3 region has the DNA TGTGCCAGCAGCTTAGCGGAATACGGACTAGCGGGAGGGCCCGGGGAGCAGTTCTTC. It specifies CASSLAEYGLAGGPGEQFF.

The CDR3 bases are TGTGCCAGCAGCTGGACAGGGGGACTCTCTGGAAACACCATATATTTT. It specifies CASSWTGGLSGNTIYF. The chain has TRBV2 and TRBJ1-3; 10 bases match TRBD1. This CDR3 comprises 16 residues. The germline V gene encodes CDR1 SNHLY and CDR2 FYNNEI. V was pared by 6 bases and J by 0 bases, with 5 bases of the junction left unmatched.

CDR3 loop: CASSLGPAGQPQHF. CDR3 sequence (DNA): TGTGCCAGCAGTTTAGGCCCCGCGGGTCAGCCCCAGCATTTT. The gene calls are TRBV27 and TRBJ1-5; D is ambiguous. Germline loops: CDR1 MNHEY, CDR2 SMNVEV (reference sequence). The CDR3 extends over 14 amino acids. V was cut by 2 bases and J by 6 bases, with 11 bases left in between.

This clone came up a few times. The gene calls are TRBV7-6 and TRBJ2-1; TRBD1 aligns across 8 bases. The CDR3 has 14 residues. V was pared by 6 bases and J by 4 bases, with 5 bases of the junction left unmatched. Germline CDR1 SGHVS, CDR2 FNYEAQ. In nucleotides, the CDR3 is TGTGCCAGCAGTTCTACAGGGGGATACAATGAGCAGTTCTTC. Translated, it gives CASSSTGGYNEQFF.

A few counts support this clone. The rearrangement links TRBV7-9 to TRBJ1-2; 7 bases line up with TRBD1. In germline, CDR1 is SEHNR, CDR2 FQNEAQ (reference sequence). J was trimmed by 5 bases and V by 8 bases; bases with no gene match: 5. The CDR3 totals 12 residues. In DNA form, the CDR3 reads TGTGCCAGCCATGACAGGGCGTATGGCTACACCTTC. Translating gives CASHDRAYGYTF.

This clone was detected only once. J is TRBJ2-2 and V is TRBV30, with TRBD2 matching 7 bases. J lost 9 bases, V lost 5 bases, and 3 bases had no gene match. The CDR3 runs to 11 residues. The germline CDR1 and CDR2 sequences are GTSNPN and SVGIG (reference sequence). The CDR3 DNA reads TGTGCCTGGGGGAGGGCCAGGGAGCTGTTTTTT. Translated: CAWGRARELFF.

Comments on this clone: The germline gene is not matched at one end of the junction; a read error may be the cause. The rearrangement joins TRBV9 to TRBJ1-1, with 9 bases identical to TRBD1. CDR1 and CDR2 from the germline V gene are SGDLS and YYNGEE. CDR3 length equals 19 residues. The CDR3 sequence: CASSVDEDRGGGGNTETFF. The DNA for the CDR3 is TGTGCCAGCAGCGTAGATGAGGACAGGGGAGGAGGCGGGAACACTGAAACTTTCTTT.

The CDR3, as DNA: TGCGCCAGCAGTCCTACAGGGAACTATGGCTACACCTTC. It translates to CASSPTGNYGYTF. The chain is built from TRBV5-1 and TRBJ1-2, with a weak D call TRBD1 (6 bases). The CDR3 is 13 amino acids. Germline values: CDR1 SGHRS, CDR2 YFSETQ. With 5 bases removed from V and 2 bases from J, the gap between germline ends came to 10 bases.

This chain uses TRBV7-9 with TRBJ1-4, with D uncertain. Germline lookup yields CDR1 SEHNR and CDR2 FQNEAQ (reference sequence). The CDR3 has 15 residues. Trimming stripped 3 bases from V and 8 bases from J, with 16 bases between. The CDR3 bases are TGTGCCAGCAGCTTCCCGTCTTCAATCGGGGAAAAACTGTTTTTT. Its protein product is CASSFPSSIGEKLFF.

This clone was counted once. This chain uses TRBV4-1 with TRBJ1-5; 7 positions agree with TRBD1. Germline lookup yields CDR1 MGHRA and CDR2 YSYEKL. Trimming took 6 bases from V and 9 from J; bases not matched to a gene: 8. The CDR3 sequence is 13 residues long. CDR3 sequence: CASRGTAFGPQHF. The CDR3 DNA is TGCGCCAGCAGGGGGACAGCTTTTGGGCCCCAGCATTTT.

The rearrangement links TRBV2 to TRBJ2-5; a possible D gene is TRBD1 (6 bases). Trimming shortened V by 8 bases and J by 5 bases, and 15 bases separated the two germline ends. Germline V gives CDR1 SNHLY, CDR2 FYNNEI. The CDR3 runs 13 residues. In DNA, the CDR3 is TGTGCCAGCGGGCCGAGCCAGGGGGAGACCCAGTACTTC. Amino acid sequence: CASGPSQGETQYF.

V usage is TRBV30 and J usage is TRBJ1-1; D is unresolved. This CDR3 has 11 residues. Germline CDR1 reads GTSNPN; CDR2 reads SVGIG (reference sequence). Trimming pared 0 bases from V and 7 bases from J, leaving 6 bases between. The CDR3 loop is CAWSVRVEAFF. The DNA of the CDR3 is TGTGCCTGGAGTGTACGGGTTGAAGCTTTCTTT.

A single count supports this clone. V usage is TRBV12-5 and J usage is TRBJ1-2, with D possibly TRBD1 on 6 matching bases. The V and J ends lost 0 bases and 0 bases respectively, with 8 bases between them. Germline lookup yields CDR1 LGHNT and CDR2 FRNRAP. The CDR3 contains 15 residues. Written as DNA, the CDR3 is TGTGCTAGTGGTTTGGTAGGGGGAGCTAACTATGGCTACACCTTC. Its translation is CASGLVGGANYGYTF.

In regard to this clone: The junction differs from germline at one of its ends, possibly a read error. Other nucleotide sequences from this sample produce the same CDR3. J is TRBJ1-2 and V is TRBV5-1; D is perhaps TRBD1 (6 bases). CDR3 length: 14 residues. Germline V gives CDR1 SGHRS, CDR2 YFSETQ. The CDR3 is CASSLDSLNYGYTF. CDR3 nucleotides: TGTGCCAGCAGCTTGGACAGCTTGAACTATGGCTACACCTTC. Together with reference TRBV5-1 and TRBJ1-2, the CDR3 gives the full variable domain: KAGVTQTPRYLIKTRGQQVTLSCSPISGHRSVSWYQQTPGQGLQFLFEYFSETQRNKGNFPGRFSGRQFSNSRSEMNVSTLELGDSALYLCASSLDSLNYGYTFGSGTRLTVV.

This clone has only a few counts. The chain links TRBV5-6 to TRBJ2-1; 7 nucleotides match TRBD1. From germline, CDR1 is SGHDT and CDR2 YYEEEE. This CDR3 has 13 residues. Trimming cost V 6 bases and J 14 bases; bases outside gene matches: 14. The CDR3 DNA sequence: TGTGCCAGCATGGCCCGCCGGGACAGTGACGAGTTCTTC. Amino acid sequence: CASMARRDSDEFF.

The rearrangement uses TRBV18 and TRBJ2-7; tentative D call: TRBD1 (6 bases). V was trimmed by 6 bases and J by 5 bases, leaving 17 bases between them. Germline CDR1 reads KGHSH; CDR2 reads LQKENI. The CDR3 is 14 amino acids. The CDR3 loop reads CASSLSDSRNEQYF. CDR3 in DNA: TGTGCCAGCTCTCTATCGGACAGTCGAAACGAGCAGTACTTC.